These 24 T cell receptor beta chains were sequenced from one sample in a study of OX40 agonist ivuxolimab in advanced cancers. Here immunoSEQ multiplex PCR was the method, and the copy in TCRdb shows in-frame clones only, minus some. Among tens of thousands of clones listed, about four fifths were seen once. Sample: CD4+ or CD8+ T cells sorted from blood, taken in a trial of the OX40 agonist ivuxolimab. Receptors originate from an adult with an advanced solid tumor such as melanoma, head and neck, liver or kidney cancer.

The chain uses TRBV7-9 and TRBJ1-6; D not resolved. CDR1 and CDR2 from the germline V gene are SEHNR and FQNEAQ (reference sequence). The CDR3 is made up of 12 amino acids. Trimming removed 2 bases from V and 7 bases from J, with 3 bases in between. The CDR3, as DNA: TGTGCCAGCAGCTTAACAAATTCACCCCTCCACTTT. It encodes CASSLTNSPLHF.

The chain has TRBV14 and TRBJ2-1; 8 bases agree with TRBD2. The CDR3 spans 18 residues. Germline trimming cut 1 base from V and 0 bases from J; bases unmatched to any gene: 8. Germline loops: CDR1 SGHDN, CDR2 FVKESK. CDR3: CASSQASGSFSSYNEQFF. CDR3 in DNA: TGTGCCAGCAGCCAAGCTAGCGGGTCTTTCAGCTCCTACAATGAGCAGTTCTTC.

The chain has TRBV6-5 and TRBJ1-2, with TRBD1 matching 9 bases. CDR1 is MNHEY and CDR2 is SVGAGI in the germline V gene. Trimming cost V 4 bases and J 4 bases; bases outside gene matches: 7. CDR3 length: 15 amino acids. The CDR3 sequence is CASSSSTGGGYGYTF. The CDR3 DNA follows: TGTGCCAGCAGTTCCTCCACAGGGGGCGGCTATGGCTACACCTTC.

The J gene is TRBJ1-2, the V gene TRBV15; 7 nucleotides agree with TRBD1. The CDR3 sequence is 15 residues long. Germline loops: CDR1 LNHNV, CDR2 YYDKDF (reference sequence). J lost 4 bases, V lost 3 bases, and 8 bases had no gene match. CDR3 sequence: CATSRTTGLAYGYTF. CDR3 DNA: TGTGCCACCAGCAGGACGACAGGGCTGGCCTATGGCTACACCTTC.

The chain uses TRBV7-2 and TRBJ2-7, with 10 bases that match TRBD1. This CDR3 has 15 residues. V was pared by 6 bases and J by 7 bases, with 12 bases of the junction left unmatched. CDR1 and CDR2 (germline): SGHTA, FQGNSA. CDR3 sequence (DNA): TGTGCCAGCAGACCACCGACAGGGGGCGAAGGTGAGCAGTACTTC. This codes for CASRPPTGGEGEQYF.

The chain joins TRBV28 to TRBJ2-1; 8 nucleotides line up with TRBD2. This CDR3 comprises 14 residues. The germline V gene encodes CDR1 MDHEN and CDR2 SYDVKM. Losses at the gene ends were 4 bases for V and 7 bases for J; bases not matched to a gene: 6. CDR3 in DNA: TGTGCCAGCAGTTCCAGCGGGAGTGGGAATGAGCAGTTCTTC. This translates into CASSSSGSGNEQFF.

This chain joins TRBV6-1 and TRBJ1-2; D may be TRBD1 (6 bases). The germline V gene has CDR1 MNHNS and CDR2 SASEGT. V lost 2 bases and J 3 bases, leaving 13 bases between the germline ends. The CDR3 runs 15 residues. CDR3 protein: CASSERGKGHYGYTF. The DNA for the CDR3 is TGTGCCAGCAGTGAAAGGGGGAAGGGTCACTATGGCTACACCTTC.

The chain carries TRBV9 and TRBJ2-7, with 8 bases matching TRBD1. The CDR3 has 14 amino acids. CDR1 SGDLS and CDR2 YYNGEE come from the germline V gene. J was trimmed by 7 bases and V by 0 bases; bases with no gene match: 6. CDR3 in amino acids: CASSVGQGLGEQYF. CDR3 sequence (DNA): TGTGCCAGCAGCGTAGGACAGGGGCTGGGAGAGCAGTACTTC.

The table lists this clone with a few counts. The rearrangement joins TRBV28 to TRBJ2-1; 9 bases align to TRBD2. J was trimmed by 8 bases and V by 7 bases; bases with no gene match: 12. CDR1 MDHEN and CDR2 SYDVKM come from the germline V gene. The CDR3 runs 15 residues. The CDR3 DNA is TGTGCCAGCACTAGCGGGAAAGGGACTCGGGATGAGCAGTTCTTC. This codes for CASTSGKGTRDEQFF.

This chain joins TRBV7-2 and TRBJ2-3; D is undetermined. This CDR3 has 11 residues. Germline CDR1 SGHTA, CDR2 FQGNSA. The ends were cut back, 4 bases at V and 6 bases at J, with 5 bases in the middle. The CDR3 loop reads CASSSRDTQYF. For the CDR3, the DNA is TGTGCCAGCAGCTCCCGTGATACGCAGTATTTT. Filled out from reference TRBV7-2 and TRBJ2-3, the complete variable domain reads GAGVSQSPSNKVTEKGKDVELRCDPISGHTALYWYRQSLGQGLEFLIYFQGNSAPDKSGLPSDRFSAERTGGSVSTLTIQRTQQEDSAVYLCASSSRDTQYFGPGTRLTVL.

Written as DNA, the CDR3 is TGCAGCGTTGAAAGACAGCTAGGCACCGGGGAGCTGTTTTTT. Its translation is CSVERQLGTGELFF. This sequence joins TRBV29-1 and TRBJ2-2, with a weak D call TRBD1 (5 bases). The CDR3 runs 14 residues. CDR1 and CDR2 from the germline V gene are SQVTM and ANQGSEA. The V end was cut by 2 bases, the J end by 4 bases, with 11 bases between.

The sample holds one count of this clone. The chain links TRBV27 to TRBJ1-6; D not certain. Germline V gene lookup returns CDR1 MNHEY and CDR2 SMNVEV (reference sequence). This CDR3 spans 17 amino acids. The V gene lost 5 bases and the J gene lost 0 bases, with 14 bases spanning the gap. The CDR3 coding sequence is TGTGCCAGCAGTCCGGCCCTGCTAAGCTCCTATAATTCACCCCTCCACTTT. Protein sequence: CASSPALLSSYNSPLHF.

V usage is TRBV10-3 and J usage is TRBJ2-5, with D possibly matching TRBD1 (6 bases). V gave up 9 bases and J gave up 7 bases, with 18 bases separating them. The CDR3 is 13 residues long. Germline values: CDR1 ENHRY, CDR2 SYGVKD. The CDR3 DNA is TGTGCCATGGAGAGTGGCAGGGGTTCGACCCAGTACTTC. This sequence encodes CAMESGRGSTQYF.

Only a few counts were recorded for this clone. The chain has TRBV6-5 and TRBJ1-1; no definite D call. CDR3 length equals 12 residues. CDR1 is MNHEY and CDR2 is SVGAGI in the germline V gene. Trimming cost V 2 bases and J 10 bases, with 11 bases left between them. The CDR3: CASSYLGGGAFF. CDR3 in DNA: TGTGCCAGCAGTTACCTAGGAGGTGGAGCTTTCTTT.

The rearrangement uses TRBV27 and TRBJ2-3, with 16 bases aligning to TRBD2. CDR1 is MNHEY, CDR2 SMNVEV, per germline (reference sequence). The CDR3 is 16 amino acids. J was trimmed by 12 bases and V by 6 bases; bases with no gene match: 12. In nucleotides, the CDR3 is TGTGCCAGCAGGCCCCTCGCCGGGACTAGCGGGGGGGGTCAGTATTTT. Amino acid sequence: CASRPLAGTSGGGQYF.

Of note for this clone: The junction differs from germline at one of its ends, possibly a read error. The CDR3, as DNA: TGTGCCAGCAGCTTCCGGACTAGCGGGTTTCACTTC. This gives the protein CASSFRTSGFHF. The chain joins TRBV7-2 to TRBJ2-5, with 11 bases matching TRBD2. Looked up from germline, CDR1 is SGHTA and CDR2 is FQGNSA. The CDR3 has 12 amino acids.

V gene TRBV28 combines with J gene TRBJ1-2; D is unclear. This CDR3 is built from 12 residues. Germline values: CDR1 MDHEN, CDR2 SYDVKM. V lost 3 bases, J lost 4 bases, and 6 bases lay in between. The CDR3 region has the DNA TGTGCCAGCAGTTTCCGAGGCTATGGCTACACCTTC. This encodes CASSFRGYGYTF.

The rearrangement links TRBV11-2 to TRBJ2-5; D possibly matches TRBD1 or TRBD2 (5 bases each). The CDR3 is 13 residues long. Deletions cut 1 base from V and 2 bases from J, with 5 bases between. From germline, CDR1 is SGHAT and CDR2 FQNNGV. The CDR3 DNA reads TGTGCCAGCAGCTTAGGGGGGCAAGAGACCCAGTACTTC. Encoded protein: CASSLGGQETQYF.

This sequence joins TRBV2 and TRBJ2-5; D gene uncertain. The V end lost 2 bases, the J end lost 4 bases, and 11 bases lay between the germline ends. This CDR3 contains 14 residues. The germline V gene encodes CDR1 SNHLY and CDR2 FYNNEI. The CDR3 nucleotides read TGTGCCAGCAGTGAATTAGTAGGCGGAGAGACCCAGTACTTC. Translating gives CASSELVGGETQYF.

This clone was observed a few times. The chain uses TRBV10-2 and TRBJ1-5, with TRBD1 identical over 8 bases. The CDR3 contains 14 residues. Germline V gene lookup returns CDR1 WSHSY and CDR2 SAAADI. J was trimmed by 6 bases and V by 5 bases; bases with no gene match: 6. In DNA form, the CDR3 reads TGCGCCAGCAGTCCCCCAGGGACAGGTCAGCCCCAGCATTTT. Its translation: CASSPPGTGQPQHF.

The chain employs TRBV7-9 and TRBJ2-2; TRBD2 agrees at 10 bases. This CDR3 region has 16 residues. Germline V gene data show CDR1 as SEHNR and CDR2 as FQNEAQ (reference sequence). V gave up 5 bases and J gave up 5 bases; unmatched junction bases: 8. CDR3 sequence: CASSILLAGVTGELFF. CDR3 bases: TGTGCCAGCAGCATACTCCTAGCGGGGGTTACCGGGGAGCTGTTTTTT.

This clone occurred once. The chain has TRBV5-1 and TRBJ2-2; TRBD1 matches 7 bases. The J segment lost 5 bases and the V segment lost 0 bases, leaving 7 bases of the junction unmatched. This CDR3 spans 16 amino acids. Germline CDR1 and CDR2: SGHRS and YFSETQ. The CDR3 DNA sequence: TGCGCCAGCAGCTTGGGGAACAGGGGAATGACCGGGGAGCTGTTTTTT. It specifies CASSLGNRGMTGELFF.

CDR3 protein: CASSGTGISYEQYF. The CDR3 DNA is TGTGCCAGCAGCGGGACGGGGATCTCCTACGAGCAGTACTTC. The J gene is TRBJ2-7, the V gene TRBV6-6; D possibly matches TRBD1 or TRBD2 (5 bases each). With 6 bases removed from V and 0 bases from J, the gap between germline ends came to 12 bases. CDR3 length: 14 residues. CDR1 MNHNY and CDR2 SVGAGI come from the germline V gene (reference sequence).

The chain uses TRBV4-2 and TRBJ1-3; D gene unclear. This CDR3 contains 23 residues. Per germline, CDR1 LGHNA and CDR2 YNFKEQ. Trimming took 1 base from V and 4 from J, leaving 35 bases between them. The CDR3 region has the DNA TGTGCCAGCAGCCAAGGGGCTATTTTAGGTCTGCTGGAAACCTTTCAGTCCGGAAACACCATATATTTT. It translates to CASSQGAILGLLETFQSGNTIYF.